The clone carrying this T cell receptor (beta chain) showed up many times. The antigen remains undetermined. The V segment lost 6 bases and the J segment 3 bases; nucleotides outside the gene matches: 6. This CDR3 comprises 14 residues. Per germline, CDR1 SNHLY and CDR2 FYNNEI. The data are from a study of response to subunit inactivated influenza vaccine. Whole-study findings and limits: The authors offered the suggestion that each seasonal influenza vaccination recruits few new T cells.

TCRdb re-called the RT-PCR reads through MiXCR, storing one row per CDR3 protein. In the table there are approximately 200,000 distinct CDR3 sequences, approximately 14% of which are singletons. This material consisted of CD8+ T cells sorted from PBMCs, taken less than 6 days after vaccination. The clonotype comes from a man between 50 and 59 years old who received an inactivated influenza vaccine. This sequence joins TRBV2 and TRBJ2-7; TRBD1 aligns across 9 bases. CDR3 DNA sequence: TGTGCCAGCAGGGACAGGGGAGAATTCTACGAGCAGTACTTC. The encoded protein is CASRDRGEFYEQYF. Combining the CDR3 with reference TRBV2 and TRBJ2-7 gives the whole variable domain EPEVTQTPSHQVTQMGQEVILRCVPISNHLYFYWYRQILGQKVEFLVSFYNNEISEKSEIFDDQFSVERPDGSNFTLKIRSTKLEDSAMYFCASRDRGEFYEQYFGPGTRLTVT.